Sequencing of this T cell receptor beta chain was carried out in a study of T cells in Graves' hyperthyroidism and ophthalmopathy. This clonotype turned up a few times. Amplified regions were TCR beta CDR3 sequences from RNA transcripts. The TCR CDR3 was amplified in a first-round RT-PCR using the HTBI primer set. MiXCR, run by TCRdb on the multiplex PCR reads, gives a single entry per CDR3 protein. The table has hundreds of thousands of distinct CDR3 sequences, over 10% seen once. Germline CDR1 is MNHEY and CDR2 is SVGAGI. The trim removed 1 base at V and 2 bases at J, leaving 8 bases unmatched. CDR3 length: 17 residues.

The chain links TRBV6-5 to TRBJ1-2; 9 positions match TRBD1. The source is a woman aged 18-30 years with Graves' hyperthyroidism. The sample taken for sequencing was blood. CDR3: CASSYYAAGTGNYGYTF. The CDR3 DNA reads as TGTGCCAGCAGTTACTACGCCGCCGGGACAGGGAACTATGGCTACACCTTC.